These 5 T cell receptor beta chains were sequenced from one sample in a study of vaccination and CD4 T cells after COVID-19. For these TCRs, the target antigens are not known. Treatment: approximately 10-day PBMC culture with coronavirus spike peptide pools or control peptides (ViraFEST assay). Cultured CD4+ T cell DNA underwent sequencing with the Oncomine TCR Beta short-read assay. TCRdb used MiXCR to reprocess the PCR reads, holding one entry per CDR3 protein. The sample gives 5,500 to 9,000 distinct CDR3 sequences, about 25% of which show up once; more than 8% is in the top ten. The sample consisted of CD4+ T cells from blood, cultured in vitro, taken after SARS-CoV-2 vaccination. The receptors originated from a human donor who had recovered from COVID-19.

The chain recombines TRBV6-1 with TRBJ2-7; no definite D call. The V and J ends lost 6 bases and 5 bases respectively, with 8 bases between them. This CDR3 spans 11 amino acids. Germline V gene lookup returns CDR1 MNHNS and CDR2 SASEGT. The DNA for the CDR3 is TGTGCCAGCAGCCACCGCCACGAGCAGTACTTC. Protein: CASSHRHEQYF.

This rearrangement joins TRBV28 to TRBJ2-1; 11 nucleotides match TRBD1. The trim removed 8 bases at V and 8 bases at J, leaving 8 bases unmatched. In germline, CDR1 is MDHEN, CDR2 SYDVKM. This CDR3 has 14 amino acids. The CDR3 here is CASAGQGAAYEQFF. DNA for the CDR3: TGTGCCAGCGCTGGACAGGGGGCGGCTTATGAGCAGTTCTTC.

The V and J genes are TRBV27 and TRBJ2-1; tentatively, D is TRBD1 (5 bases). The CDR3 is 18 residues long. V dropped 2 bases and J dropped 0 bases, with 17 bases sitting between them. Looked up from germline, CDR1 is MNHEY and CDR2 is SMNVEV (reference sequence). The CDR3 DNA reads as TGTGCCAGCAGTTTAGGCCCAGACAGTTGGAGCTCCTACAATGAGCAGTTCTTC. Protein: CASSLGPDSWSSYNEQFF.

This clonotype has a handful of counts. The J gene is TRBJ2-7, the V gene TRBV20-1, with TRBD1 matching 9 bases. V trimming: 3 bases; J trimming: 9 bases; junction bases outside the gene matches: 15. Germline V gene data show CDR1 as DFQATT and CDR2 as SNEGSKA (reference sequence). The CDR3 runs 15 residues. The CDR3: CSASPWDRDHAGQYF. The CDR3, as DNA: TGCAGTGCTAGTCCGTGGGACAGGGACCATGCGGGGCAGTACTTC.

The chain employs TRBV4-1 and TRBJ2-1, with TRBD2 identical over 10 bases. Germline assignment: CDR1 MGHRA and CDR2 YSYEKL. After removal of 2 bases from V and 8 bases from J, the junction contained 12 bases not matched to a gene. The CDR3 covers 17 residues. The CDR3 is CASSQPSPGLAIHEQFF. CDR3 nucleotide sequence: TGCGCCAGCAGCCAACCTTCTCCGGGACTAGCGATCCATGAGCAGTTCTTC.